This T cell receptor beta chain was identified in a study of blood T cell repertoires in COVID-19 (dated by TCRdb to the early 2020s). Background for the entire study: Samples from collaborators originated in the United States, Italy and Spain and spanned both the acute and convalescent phases of COVID-19. The prospective study material was composed of cDNA or gDNA derived from T cells, B-cell-depleted T cells, or PBMCs. The sample metadata nearly always contained a de-identified subject ID, COVID-19 status, age in years and sex. Samples were obtained from the ongoing ImmuneRACE study (first 160 participants) and from approximately 1,200 subjects provided by 6 global collaborators. A freely available public database, intended as a resource for researchers studying the immune response to SARS-CoV-2, is where the repertoires were released. Deeply sampled blood TCRbeta repertoires from subjects exposed to, actively infected with, or recovered from COVID-19 were included in the dataset. Where available, HLA class I and class II types were taken from metadata supplied by the sample provider and were not determined by assay-based typing. The study at large found these results: The quantity of clinical and demographic metadata differed by source and by participant and was supplied without curation.

TCRbeta CDR3 regions were amplified from genomic DNA using the immunoSEQ Assay, a bias-controlled multiplex PCR. For the original study's pipeline: The number of nucleated cells in each sample was estimated from the amplification of reference gene primers within the assay. To quantify the absolute abundance of each unique TCRbeta CDR3 rearrangement, sequence reads were collapsed and filtered. Productive Simpson clonality was computed per sample as the square root of Simpson's diversity index over productive rearrangements. Not all clones reach the TCRdb copy of this immuneACCESS table, which keeps in-frame sequences only. Checked studies attribute under half of the gap to unresolved V genes and leave the rest unexplained. V and J calls and clone size come straight from that table; D and trimming were deduced from the DNA. The sample table contains approximately 400,000 clones; only one count was recorded for approximately 93% of them. Just over 0.85% of the sample is taken by the ten largest.

About this clone itself: No cognate antigen has been identified for it. Base qualities are not recorded, but no much larger clone differs from it by a single base.

Participants in the prospective study were enrolled through a virtual design, were aged roughly 18 to 90 years, and lived in roughly 24 United States geographic areas. In the prospective study, participants were assigned to cohorts based on the clinical history participants reported in a screening survey and a study questionnaire. Exposed participants had been in contact, within 2 weeks of entering the study, with a person who had a PCR-confirmed or clinician-diagnosed case of COVID-19. In the prospective study, mobile phlebotomists collected whole blood, serum and a nasopharyngeal or oropharyngeal swab from each participant. Over an approximately 2-month period, participants in the prospective study had the option of providing additional blood draws and questionnaires. Blood samples from the prospective study were shipped frozen or at room temperature prior to DNA extraction. The junction shows trimming of 2 bases on V and 7 bases on J, plus 8 bases between the germline ends. The CDR3 measures 13 amino acids from cysteine to phenylalanine. The CDR3 DNA has 39 bases and is translated from base 1. The germline V gene (reference sequence) gives CDR1 as SEHNR and CDR2 as FQNEAQ.

The sequencing sample was made of PBMCs or T cells enriched from blood (not recorded which). This sequence uses TRBV7-9 and TRBJ1-4; the D segment could be TRBD1, given 5 matching bases. This receptor was taken from a woman aged 40 to 50 who had been exposed to COVID-19. The DNA reads TGTGCCAGCAGCTTAAGGGGTGGTGAAAAACTGTTTTTT. Its coded protein is CASSLRGGEKLFF.